One sample yielded the 27 T cell receptor beta chains listed below, sequenced in a study of T cell repertoires in cytomegalovirus infection. TCRdb independently ran MiXCR on the reads; one entry per CDR3 protein. The top ten hold almost 25% of the sample, which has approximately 180,000 distinct CDR3 sequences, about a sixth seen once. Sequenced material: CD8+ T cells from PBMCs. These receptors were collected from a human donor in good health (CMV status not recorded). Some clones in this sample may be carry-over from other donors' samples.

The V call is TRBV5-1, the J call TRBJ2-7, with D perhaps being TRBD1 or TRBD2 (5 bases each). V shed 4 bases and J shed 1 base, with 18 bases lying between them. Germline CDR1 SGHRS, CDR2 YFSETQ. The length of the CDR3 is 16 residues. CDR3 in amino acids: CASSLSGAGRSYEQYF. CDR3 bases: TGCGCCAGCAGCCTGTCTGGGGCAGGGAGATCCTACGAGCAGTACTTC.

The chain combines TRBV7-9 with TRBJ1-3; possible D gene TRBD1, 5 bases. The V and J ends lost 4 bases and 0 bases respectively, with 13 bases between them. Per the germline V gene, CDR1 is SEHNR and CDR2 is FQNEAQ (reference sequence). The CDR3 runs 16 residues. Written as DNA, the CDR3 is TGTGCCAGCAGCTGGGGACCCATGAGCTCTGGAAACACCATATATTTT. Its protein product is CASSWGPMSSGNTIYF.

This clonotype was recorded a few times. The chain joins TRBV6-2 or TRBV6-3 to TRBJ2-5; 8 nucleotides align to TRBD2. The CDR3 has 16 residues. Germline assignment: CDR1 MNHEY and CDR2 SVGEGT. V shed 7 bases, J shed 1 base, and the junction held 11 bases outside the gene matches. As DNA, the CDR3 is TGTGCCAGCACCGGGGGAGCGGGGGCCCTCCAAGAGACCCAGTACTTC. This encodes CASTGGAGALQETQYF.

The chain joins TRBV18 to TRBJ2-3; D gene ambiguous. The length of the CDR3 is 10 residues. Trimming stripped 1 base from V and 9 bases from J, with 2 bases between. Germline V gene lookup returns CDR1 KGHSH and CDR2 LQKENI. The CDR3 protein is CASSPQTQYF. The CDR3 region has the DNA TGTGCCAGCTCACCACAAACGCAGTATTTT.

The rearrangement uses TRBV28 and TRBJ2-7; 7 positions match TRBD1. Germline CDR1 MDHEN, CDR2 SYDVKM. The V gene end was trimmed by 5 bases and the J gene end by 7 bases; junction bases not matched to a gene: 14. CDR3 length: 15 amino acids. The CDR3 loop reads CASSREATGIWEQYF. The CDR3 bases are TGTGCCAGCAGTCGAGAAGCGACAGGGATATGGGAGCAGTACTTC.

V is TRBV7-2 and J is TRBJ1-1; the D gene is possibly TRBD1 (5 bases). V was pared by 1 base and J by 1 base, with 13 bases between. CDR1 and CDR2 (germline): SGHTA, FQGNSA. The CDR3 runs 16 residues. As DNA, the CDR3 is TGTGCCAGCAGCTTAGTATTGGGGGACCGGAACACTGAAGCTTTCTTT. This sequence encodes CASSLVLGDRNTEAFF. The full variable domain, its missing parts supplied by reference TRBV7-2 and TRBJ1-1, is GAGVSQSPSNKVTEKGKDVELRCDPISGHTALYWYRQSLGQGLEFLIYFQGNSAPDKSGLPSDRFSAERTGGSVSTLTIQRTQQEDSAVYLCASSLVLGDRNTEAFFGQGTRLTVV.

The chain uses TRBV12-5 and TRBJ2-5, with 11 bases fitting TRBD1. Germline assignment: CDR1 LGHNT and CDR2 FRNRAP. V lost 1 base and J lost 1; bases outside the gene matches: 5. The CDR3 consists of 17 residues. The CDR3, as DNA: TGTGCTAGTGGTTTGGGTCTAGGGACAGGGGGCCAAGAGACCCAGTACTTC. Encoded protein: CASGLGLGTGGQETQYF. Based on the CDR3 plus reference TRBV12-5 and TRBJ2-5, the full variable domain is DARVTQTPRHKVTEMGQEVTMRCQPILGHNTVFWYRQTMMQGLELLAYFRNRAPLDDSGMPKDRFSAEMPDATLATLKIQPSEPRDSAVYFCASGLGLGTGGQETQYFGPGTRLLVL.

Ten or more counts support this clonotype. J is TRBJ2-2 and V is TRBV7-2, with a possible D match to TRBD1 (6 bases). CDR1 is SGHTA and CDR2 is FQGNSA in the germline V gene. CDR3 size: 16 residues. V was clipped by 0 bases and J by 5 bases, with 13 bases between them. The CDR3 sequence is CASSLAGDRLTGELFF. CDR3 DNA sequence: TGTGCCAGCAGCTTAGCGGGAGACAGGCTGACCGGGGAGCTGTTTTTT.

The chain couples TRBV7-8 to TRBJ2-1; TRBD2 matches 12 bases. The CDR3 is 15 residues long. Germline CDR1 and CDR2: SGHVS and FQNEAQ. V lost 2 bases, J lost 5 bases, and 1 base stayed unmatched. The CDR3 here is CASSLRLAGDNEQFF. CDR3 nucleotides: TGTGCCAGCAGCTTAAGACTAGCGGGGGACAATGAGCAGTTCTTC.

This clonotype showed up just a few times. The rearrangement links TRBV5-6 to TRBJ2-4; 8 bases map to TRBD1. V lost 1 base and J lost 7; bases outside the gene matches: 10. This CDR3 comprises 16 residues. Germline CDR1 is SGHDT and CDR2 is YYEEEE. The CDR3 nucleotides are TGTGCCAGCAGCTTGACCAGGGGGCAAGTTTTTAACATTCAGTACTTC. As protein: CASSLTRGQVFNIQYF.

The rearrangement links TRBV27 to TRBJ2-2; the D call may be TRBD1 or TRBD2 (5 bases each). This CDR3 spans 15 amino acids. CDR1 is MNHEY, CDR2 SMNVEV, per germline (reference sequence). The V gene lost 6 bases and the J gene lost 4 bases, with 15 bases spanning the gap. The CDR3 loop is CASSLTGGITGELFF. The CDR3 DNA follows: TGTGCCAGCAGCCTCACAGGAGGAATCACCGGGGAGCTGTTTTTT.

Only a few counts were recorded for this clonotype. The chain uses TRBV7-8 and TRBJ1-5; 7 nucleotides align to TRBD1. The CDR3 sequence is 17 residues long. CDR1 is SGHVS, CDR2 FQNEAQ, per germline. V shed 3 bases, J shed 0 bases, and the junction held 8 bases outside the gene matches. The DNA of the CDR3 is TGTGCCAGCAGCTTCAGACAGGGTCTGAGTAGCAATCAGCCCCAGCATTTT. Translation: CASSFRQGLSSNQPQHF.

This clonotype was observed a handful of times. The chain has TRBV6-6 and TRBJ1-2; D is ambiguous. Germline CDR1 MNHNY, CDR2 SVGAGI (reference sequence). The CDR3 is 14 residues long. Deletions cut 2 bases from V and 0 bases from J, with 7 bases between. CDR3 in amino acids: CASSYLNTNYGYTF. The CDR3 coding sequence is TGTGCCAGCAGTTACCTCAACACTAACTATGGCTACACCTTC.

In its sample, this clonotype was seen a few times. The chain uses TRBV7-9 and TRBJ2-7, with 9 bases aligning to TRBD1. Germline V gives CDR1 SEHNR, CDR2 FQNEAQ (reference sequence). CDR3 length equals 18 residues. V lost 5 bases, J lost 3 bases, and 17 bases stayed unmatched. The CDR3 sequence: CASSPRAPQTGGNYEQYF. CDR3 DNA: TGTGCCAGCAGCCCAAGAGCCCCACAGACAGGGGGGAACTACGAGCAGTACTTC.

This sequence joins TRBV4-1 and TRBJ1-5; D gene ambiguous. The CDR3 is 13 residues long. Per the germline V gene, CDR1 is MGHRA and CDR2 is YSYEKL. V shed 0 bases and J shed 7 bases, with 7 bases lying between them. CDR3 coding DNA: TGCGCCAGCAGCCAAGATCAAGGACAGCCCCAGCATTTT. Translation gives CASSQDQGQPQHF.

This chain connects TRBV10-3 to TRBJ2-3, with D perhaps TRBD1 (7 bases). Trimming took 8 bases from V and 3 from J, leaving 15 bases between them. Germline V gene lookup returns CDR1 ENHRY and CDR2 SYGVKD. CDR3 length: 14 amino acids. CDR3: CAIGEEGATDTQYF. The CDR3 bases are TGTGCCATCGGGGAGGAGGGGGCAACAGATACGCAGTATTTT.

The rearrangement uses TRBV14 and TRBJ2-3; 7 positions match TRBD1. In germline, CDR1 is SGHDN, CDR2 FVKESK. The V and J ends lost 6 bases and 0 bases, in that order; junction bases with no gene match: 6. The CDR3 extends over 15 amino acids. In DNA, the CDR3 is TGTGCCAGCAGACCGACAGGGTCTAGCACAGATACGCAGTATTTT. This translates into CASRPTGSSTDTQYF.

This clonotype showed up many times. This rearrangement joins TRBV7-9 to TRBJ1-6, with TRBD1 matching 7 bases. Per germline, CDR1 SEHNR and CDR2 FQNEAQ (reference sequence). With V trimmed by 8 bases and J by 8 bases, 6 bases remained unmatched. The CDR3 consists of 13 residues. The CDR3, as DNA: TGTGCCAGCCGGGACAGTAGGGATTCACCCCTCCACTTT. The encoded protein is CASRDSRDSPLHF.

The chain recombines TRBV6-5 with TRBJ2-2; the D is unclear. CDR3 length: 13 residues. Trimming pared 0 bases from V and 4 bases from J, leaving 3 bases between. Germline loops: CDR1 MNHEY, CDR2 SVGAGI. The CDR3 bases are TGTGCCAGCAGTTACTCCAGCACCGGGGAGCTGTTTTTT. It yields the protein CASSYSSTGELFF.

This rearrangement joins TRBV6-2 or TRBV6-3 to TRBJ2-5; TRBD2 matches at 11 bases. CDR3 size: 16 residues. The junction had 8 bases not matched to a gene; V was cut back by 6 bases and J by 2 bases. CDR1 and CDR2 from the germline V gene are MNHEY and SVGEGT. The CDR3 sequence is CASRQPGLAAQETQYF. CDR3 DNA: TGTGCCAGCAGGCAGCCGGGACTAGCGGCGCAAGAGACCCAGTACTTC.

This clonotype appeared a few times. This chain links TRBV7-2 with TRBJ2-7; D gene ambiguous. The CDR3 has 13 residues. The V gene's germline CDR1 is SGHTA and CDR2 FQGNSA. V was pared by 2 bases and J by 0 bases, with 5 bases between. The CDR3 region is CASSLIYSYEQYF. For the CDR3, the DNA is TGTGCCAGCAGCTTAATTTACTCCTACGAGCAGTACTTC.

This clonotype was seen more than once but under ten times. The chain is built from TRBV20-1 and TRBJ2-7, with TRBD1 matching over 9 bases. The CDR3 has 16 residues. V lost 0 bases, J lost 3 bases, and 9 bases stayed unmatched. The germline gives CDR1 DFQATT, CDR2 SNEGSKA (reference sequence). The CDR3 coding sequence is TGCAGTGCTAGAGATCTCTTTGGACAGGGGCTCTACGAGCAGTACTTC. This gives the protein CSARDLFGQGLYEQYF.

The chain has TRBV27 and TRBJ2-1, with D unclear. The CDR3 loop spans 15 amino acids. V was cut by 3 bases and J by 8 bases, with 17 bases left in between. Germline CDR1 and CDR2: MNHEY and SMNVEV (reference sequence). The CDR3 DNA follows: TGTGCCAGCAGTTTCCCCAAGGCCCCCCGCGATGAGCAGTTCTTC. Translated: CASSFPKAPRDEQFF.

This clonotype was observed a few times. V and J are TRBV29-1 and TRBJ1-1; unclear D gene. V was trimmed by 4 bases and J by 6 bases, leaving 9 bases between them. CDR3 length: 11 residues. Germline values: CDR1 SQVTM, CDR2 ANQGSEA. The CDR3 region is CSVADGSEAFF. For the CDR3, the DNA is TGCAGCGTTGCCGACGGCTCTGAAGCTTTCTTT. Full variable domain (outside the CDR3, taken from reference TRBV29-1 and TRBJ1-1): SAVISQKPSRDICQRGTSLTIQCQVDSQVTMMFWYRQQPGQSLTLIATANQGSEATYESGFVIDKFPISRPNLTFSTLTVSNMSPEDSSIYLCSVADGSEAFFGQGTRLTVV.

This clonotype was seen more than once but under ten times. The chain joins TRBV7-8 to TRBJ2-3; 7 nucleotides line up with TRBD2. Germline CDR1 and CDR2: SGHVS and FQNEAQ. The CDR3 length is 16 residues. The trim removed 0 bases at V and 3 bases at J, leaving 6 bases unmatched. The CDR3 nucleotides are TGTGCCAGCAGCTTAGCTTGGGGGGAGGGGACAGATACGCAGTATTTT. It codes for CASSLAWGEGTDTQYF.

V and J are TRBV20-1 and TRBJ2-7, with D hard to call. The CDR3 runs to 12 residues. Germline V gene sequence: CDR1 DFQATT, CDR2 SNEGSKA (reference sequence). V was cut by 6 bases and J by 5 bases, with 14 bases left in between. The CDR3 sequence: CSALVDPHEQYF. For the CDR3, the DNA is TGCAGTGCGCTTGTAGACCCACACGAGCAGTACTTC.

The chain links TRBV10-1 to TRBJ2-3; a weak D match, TRBD2 (6 bases). The CDR3 is 14 amino acids. In germline, CDR1 is WNHNN, CDR2 SYGVQD (reference sequence). V lost 6 bases and J lost 1, with 11 bases in between. For the CDR3, the DNA is TGCGCCAGCAGAGGGGACTGGGGCACAGATACGCAGTATTTT. Translation: CASRGDWGTDTQYF.